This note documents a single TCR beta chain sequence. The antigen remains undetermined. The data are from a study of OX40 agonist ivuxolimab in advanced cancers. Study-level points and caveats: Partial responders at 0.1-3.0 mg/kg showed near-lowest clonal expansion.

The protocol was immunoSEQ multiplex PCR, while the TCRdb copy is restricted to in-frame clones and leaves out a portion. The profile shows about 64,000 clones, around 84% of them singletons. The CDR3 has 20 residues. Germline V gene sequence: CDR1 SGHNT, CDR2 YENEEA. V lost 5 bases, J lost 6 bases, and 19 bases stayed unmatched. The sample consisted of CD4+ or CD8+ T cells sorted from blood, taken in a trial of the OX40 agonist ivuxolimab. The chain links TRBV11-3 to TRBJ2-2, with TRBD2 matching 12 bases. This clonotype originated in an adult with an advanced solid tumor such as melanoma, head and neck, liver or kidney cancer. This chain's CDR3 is CASSAVPSSGRARVPGELFF. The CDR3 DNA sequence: TGTGCCAGCAGCGCAGTCCCCTCTAGCGGGAGGGCCAGGGTCCCCGGGGAGCTGTTTTTT. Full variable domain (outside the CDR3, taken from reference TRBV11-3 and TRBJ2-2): EAGVVQSPRYKIIEKKQPVAFWCNPISGHNTLYWYLQNLGQGPELLIRYENEEAVDDSQLPKDRFSAERLKGVDSTLKIQPAELGDSAVYLCASSAVPSSGRARVPGELFFGEGSRLTVL.